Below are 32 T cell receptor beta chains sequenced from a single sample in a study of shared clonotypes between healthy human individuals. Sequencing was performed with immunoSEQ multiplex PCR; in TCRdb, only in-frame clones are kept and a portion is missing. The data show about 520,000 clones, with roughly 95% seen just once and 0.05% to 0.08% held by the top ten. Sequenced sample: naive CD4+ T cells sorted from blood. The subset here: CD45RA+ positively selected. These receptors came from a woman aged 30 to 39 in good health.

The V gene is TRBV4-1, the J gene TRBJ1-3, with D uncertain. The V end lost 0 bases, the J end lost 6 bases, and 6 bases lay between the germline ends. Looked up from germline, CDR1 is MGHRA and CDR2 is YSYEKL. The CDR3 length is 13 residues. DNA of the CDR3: TGCGCCAGCAGCCAAGATCCATCAAACACCATATATTTT. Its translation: CASSQDPSNTIYF.

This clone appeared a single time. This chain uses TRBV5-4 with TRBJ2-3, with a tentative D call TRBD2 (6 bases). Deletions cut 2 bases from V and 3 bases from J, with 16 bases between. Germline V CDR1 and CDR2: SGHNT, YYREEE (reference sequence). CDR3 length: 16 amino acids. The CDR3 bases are TGTGCCAGCAGCTTTGGGGGGTTTGAGAGGACAGATACGCAGTATTTT. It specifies CASSFGGFERTDTQYF.

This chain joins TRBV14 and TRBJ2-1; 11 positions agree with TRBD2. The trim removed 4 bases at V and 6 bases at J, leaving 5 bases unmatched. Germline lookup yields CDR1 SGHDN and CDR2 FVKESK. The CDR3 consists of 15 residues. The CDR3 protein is CASSLLAGATNEQFF. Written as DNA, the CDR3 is TGTGCCAGCAGCCTACTAGCGGGAGCAACCAATGAGCAGTTCTTC.

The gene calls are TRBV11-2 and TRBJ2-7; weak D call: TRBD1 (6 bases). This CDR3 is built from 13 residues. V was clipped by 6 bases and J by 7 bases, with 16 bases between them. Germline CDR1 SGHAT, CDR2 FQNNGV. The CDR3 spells CASRATGILEQYF. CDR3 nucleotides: TGTGCCAGCAGGGCCACAGGGATACTGGAGCAGTACTTC.

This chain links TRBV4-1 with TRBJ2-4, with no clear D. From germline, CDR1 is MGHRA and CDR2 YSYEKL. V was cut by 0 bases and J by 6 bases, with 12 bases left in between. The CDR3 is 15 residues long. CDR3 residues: CASSQDRIFRNIQYF. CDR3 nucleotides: TGCGCCAGCAGCCAAGACCGGATTTTCAGAAACATTCAGTACTTC.

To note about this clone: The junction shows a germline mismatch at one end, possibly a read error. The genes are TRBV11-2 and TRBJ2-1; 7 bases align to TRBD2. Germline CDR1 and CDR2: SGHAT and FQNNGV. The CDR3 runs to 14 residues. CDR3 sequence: CASSLDQGGAGWVF. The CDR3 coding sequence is TGTGCCAGCAGCTTAGATCAAGGTGGAGCGGGATGGGTCTTC.

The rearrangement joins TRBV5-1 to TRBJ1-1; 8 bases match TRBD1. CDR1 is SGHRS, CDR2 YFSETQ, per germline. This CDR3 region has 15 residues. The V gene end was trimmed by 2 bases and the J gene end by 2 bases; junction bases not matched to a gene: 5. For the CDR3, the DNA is TGCGCCAGCAGCTTTACCTCAGGGGGCAACACTGAAGCTTTCTTT. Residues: CASSFTSGGNTEAFF.

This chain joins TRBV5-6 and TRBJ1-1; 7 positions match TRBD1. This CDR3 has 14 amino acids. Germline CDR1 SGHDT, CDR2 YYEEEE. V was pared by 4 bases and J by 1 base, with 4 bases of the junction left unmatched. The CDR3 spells CASSRDSANTEAFF. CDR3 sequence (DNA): TGTGCCAGCAGCCGGGACAGCGCGAACACTGAAGCTTTCTTT.

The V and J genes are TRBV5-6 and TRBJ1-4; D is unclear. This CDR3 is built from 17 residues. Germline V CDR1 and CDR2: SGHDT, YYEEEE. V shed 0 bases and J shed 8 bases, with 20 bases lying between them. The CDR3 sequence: CASSLDGGRAGWEKLFF. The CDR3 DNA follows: TGTGCCAGCAGCTTGGATGGTGGCCGGGCAGGTTGGGAAAAACTGTTTTTT.

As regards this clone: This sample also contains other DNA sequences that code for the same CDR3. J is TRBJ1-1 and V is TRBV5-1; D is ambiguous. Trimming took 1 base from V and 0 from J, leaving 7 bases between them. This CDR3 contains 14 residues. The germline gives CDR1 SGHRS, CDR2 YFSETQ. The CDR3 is CASSLSGLNTEAFF. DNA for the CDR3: TGCGCCAGCAGCTTGTCTGGGTTGAACACTGAAGCTTTCTTT.

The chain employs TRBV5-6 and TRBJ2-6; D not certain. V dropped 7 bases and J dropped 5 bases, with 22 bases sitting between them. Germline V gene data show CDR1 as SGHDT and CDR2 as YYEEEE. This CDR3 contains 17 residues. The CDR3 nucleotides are TGTGCCAGCGACCAAGTCAAGTCACAAAGTCGGGCCAACGTCCTGACTTTC. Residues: CASDQVKSQSRANVLTF.

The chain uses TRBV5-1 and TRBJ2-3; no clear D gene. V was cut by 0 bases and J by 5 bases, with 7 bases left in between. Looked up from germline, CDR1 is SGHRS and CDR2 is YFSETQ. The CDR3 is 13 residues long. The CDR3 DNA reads TGCGCCAGCAGCTTGGCCTTGAGAGATACGCAGTATTTT. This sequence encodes CASSLALRDTQYF.

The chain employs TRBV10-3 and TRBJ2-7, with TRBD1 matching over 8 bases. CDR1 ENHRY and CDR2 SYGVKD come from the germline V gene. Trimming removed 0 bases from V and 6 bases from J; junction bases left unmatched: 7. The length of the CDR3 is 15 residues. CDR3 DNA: TGTGCCATCAGTGAGTCGCCGGGACAGGTCGCCGAGCAGTACTTC. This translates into CAISESPGQVAEQYF.

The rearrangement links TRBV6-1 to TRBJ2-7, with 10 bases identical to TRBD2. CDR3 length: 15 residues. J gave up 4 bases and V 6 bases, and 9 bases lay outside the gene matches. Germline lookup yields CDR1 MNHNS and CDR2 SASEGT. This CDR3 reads CASRYGASGRYEQYF. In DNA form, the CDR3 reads TGTGCCAGCAGATATGGGGCTAGCGGGAGATACGAGCAGTACTTC.

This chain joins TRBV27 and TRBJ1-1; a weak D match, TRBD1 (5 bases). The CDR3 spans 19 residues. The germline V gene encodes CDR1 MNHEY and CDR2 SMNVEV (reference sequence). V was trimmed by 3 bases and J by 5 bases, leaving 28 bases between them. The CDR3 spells CASSLLRESRDQRWTEAFF. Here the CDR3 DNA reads TGTGCCAGCAGTTTGCTCCGCGAATCGAGGGACCAAAGGTGGACTGAAGCTTTCTTT.

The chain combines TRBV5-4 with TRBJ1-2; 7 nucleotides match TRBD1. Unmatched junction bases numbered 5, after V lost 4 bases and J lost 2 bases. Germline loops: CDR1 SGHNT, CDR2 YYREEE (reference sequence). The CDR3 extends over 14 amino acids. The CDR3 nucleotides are TGTGCCAGCAGCCGTACAGGGGTCAACTATGGCTACACCTTC. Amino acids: CASSRTGVNYGYTF. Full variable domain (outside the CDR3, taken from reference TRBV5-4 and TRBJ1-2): ETGVTQSPTHLIKTRGQQVTLRCSSQSGHNTVSWYQQALGQGPQFIFQYYREEENGRGNFPPRFSGLQFPNYSSELNVNALELDDSALYLCASSRTGVNYGYTFGSGTRLTVV.

DNA for the CDR3: TGCGCCAGCAGCTTGGAGCTACTCTCCTACAATGAGCAGTTCTTC. As protein: CASSLELLSYNEQFF. The chain combines TRBV5-1 with TRBJ2-1; no definite D call. CDR3 length: 15 residues. CDR1 and CDR2 from the germline V gene are SGHRS and YFSETQ. V lost 0 bases to trimming and J lost 0 bases, with 7 bases between them.

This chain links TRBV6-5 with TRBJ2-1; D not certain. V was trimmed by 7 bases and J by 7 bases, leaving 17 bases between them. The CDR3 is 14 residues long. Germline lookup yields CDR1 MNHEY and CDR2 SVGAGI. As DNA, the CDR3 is TGTGCCAGCACCCCCCCCGGTAGAACTAATGAGCAGTTCTTC. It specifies CASTPPGRTNEQFF.

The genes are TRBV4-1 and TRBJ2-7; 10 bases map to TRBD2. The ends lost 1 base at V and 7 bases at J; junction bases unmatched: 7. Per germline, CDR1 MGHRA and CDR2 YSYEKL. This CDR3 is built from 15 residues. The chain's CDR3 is CASSQAVAGGIEQYF. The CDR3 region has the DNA TGCGCCAGCAGCCAAGCAGTAGCGGGAGGAATAGAGCAGTACTTC.

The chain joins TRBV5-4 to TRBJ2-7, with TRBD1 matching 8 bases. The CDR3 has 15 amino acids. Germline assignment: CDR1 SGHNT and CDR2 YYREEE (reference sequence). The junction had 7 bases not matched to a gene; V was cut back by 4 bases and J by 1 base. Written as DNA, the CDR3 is TGTGCCAGCAGCCACAGCGGACAGGGATCCTACGAGCAGTACTTC. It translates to CASSHSGQGSYEQYF.

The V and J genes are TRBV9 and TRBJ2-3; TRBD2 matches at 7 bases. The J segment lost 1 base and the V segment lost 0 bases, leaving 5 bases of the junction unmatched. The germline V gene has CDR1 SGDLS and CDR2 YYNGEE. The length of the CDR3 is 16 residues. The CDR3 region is CASSVGTSDRTDTQYF. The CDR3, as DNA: TGTGCCAGCAGCGTAGGAACTAGCGACCGCACAGATACGCAGTATTTT.

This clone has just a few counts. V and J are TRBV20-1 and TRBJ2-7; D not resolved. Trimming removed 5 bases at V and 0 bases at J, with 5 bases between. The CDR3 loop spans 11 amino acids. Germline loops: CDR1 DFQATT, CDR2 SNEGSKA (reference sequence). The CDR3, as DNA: TGCAGTGCTGCCATCTCCTACGAGCAGTACTTC. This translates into CSAAISYEQYF.

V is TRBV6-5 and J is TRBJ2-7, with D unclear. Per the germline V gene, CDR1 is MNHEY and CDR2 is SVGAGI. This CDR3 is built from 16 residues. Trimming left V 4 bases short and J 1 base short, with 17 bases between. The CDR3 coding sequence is TGTGCCAGCAGTTCTCAGAGCGTGAAAAGATCCTACGAGCAGTACTTC. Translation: CASSSQSVKRSYEQYF.

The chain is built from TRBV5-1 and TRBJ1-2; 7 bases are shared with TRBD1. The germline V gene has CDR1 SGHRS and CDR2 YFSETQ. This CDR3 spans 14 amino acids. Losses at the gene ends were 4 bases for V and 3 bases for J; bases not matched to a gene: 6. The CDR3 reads CASSPGTEDYGYTF. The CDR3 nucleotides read TGCGCCAGCAGCCCCGGGACAGAGGACTATGGCTACACCTTC. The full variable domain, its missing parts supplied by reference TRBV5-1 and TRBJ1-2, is KAGVTQTPRYLIKTRGQQVTLSCSPISGHRSVSWYQQTPGQGLQFLFEYFSETQRNKGNFPGRFSGRQFSNSRSEMNVSTLELGDSALYLCASSPGTEDYGYTFGSGTRLTVV.

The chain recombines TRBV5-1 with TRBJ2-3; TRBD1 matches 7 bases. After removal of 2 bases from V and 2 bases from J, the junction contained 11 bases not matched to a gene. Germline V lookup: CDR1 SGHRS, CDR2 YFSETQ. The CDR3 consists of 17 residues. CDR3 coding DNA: TGCGCCAGCAGCTTCCGAACCGGGACAGTCACCACAGATACGCAGTATTTT. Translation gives CASSFRTGTVTTDTQYF.

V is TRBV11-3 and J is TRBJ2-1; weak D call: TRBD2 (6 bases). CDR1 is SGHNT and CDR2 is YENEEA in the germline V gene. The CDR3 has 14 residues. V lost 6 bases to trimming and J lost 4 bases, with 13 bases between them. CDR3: CASSPAGLYNEQFF. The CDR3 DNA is TGTGCCAGCAGTCCCGCGGGACTTTACAATGAGCAGTTCTTC.

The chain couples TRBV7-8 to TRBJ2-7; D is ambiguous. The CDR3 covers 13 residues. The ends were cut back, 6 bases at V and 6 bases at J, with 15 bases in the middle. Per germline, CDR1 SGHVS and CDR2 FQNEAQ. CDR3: CASSSSRRPEQYF. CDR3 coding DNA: TGTGCCAGCAGTAGTAGCAGGAGACCCGAGCAGTACTTC.

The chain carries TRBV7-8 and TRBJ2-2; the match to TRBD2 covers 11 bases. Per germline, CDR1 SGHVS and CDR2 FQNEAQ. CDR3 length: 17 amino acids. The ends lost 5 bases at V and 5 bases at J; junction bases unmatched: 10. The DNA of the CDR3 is TGTGCCAGCAGCCCCACCGGGACTAGCGGTAGAACCGGGGAGCTGTTTTTT. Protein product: CASSPTGTSGRTGELFF.

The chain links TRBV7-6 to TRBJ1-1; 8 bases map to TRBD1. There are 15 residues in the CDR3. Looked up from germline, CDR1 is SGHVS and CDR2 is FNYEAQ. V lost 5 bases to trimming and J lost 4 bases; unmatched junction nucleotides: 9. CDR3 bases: TGTGCCAGCAGCGCACAGGGGGTCCCCAGCACTGAAGCTTTCTTT. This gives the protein CASSAQGVPSTEAFF.

DNA of the CDR3: TGTGCCAGCAGCTTAGCGCAGGGTACCCATGAGCAGTTCTTC. It encodes CASSLAQGTHEQFF. The rearrangement uses TRBV7-7 and TRBJ2-1; D possibly corresponds to TRBD1 (5 bases). V lost 0 bases to trimming and J lost 8 bases, with 11 bases between them. This CDR3 spans 14 amino acids. Looked up from germline, CDR1 is SSHAT and CDR2 is FNYEAQ (reference sequence). The entire variable domain, with the rest obtained from reference TRBV7-7 and TRBJ2-1, is as follows: GAGVSQSPRYKVTKRGQDVTLRCDPISSHATLYWYQQALGQGPEFLTYFNYEAQPDKSGLPSDRFSAERPEGSISTLTIQRTEQRDSAMYRCASSLAQGTHEQFFGPGTRLTVL.

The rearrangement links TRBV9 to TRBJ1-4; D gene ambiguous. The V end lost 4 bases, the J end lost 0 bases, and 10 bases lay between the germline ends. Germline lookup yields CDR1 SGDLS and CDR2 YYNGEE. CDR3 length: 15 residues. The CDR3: CASSLSGTTNEKLFF. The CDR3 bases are TGTGCCAGCAGCTTATCCGGGACAACTAATGAAAAACTGTTTTTT.

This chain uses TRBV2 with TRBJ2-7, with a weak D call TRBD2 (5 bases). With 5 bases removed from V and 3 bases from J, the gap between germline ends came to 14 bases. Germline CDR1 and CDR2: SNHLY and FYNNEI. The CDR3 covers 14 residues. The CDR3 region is CASSLAGLIYEQYF. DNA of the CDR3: TGTGCCAGCAGTCTAGCAGGCCTTATCTACGAGCAGTACTTC.